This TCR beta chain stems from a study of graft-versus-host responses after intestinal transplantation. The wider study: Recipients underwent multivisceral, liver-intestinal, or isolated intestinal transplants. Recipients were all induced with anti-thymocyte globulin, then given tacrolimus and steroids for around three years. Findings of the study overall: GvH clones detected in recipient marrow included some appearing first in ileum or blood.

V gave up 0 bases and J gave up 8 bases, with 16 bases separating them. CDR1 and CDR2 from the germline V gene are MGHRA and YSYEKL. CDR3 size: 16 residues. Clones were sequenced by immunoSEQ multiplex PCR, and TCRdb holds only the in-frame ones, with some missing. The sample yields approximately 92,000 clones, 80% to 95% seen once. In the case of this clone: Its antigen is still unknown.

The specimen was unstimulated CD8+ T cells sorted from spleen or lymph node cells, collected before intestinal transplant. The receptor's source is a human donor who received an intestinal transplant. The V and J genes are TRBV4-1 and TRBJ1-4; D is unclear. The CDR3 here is CASSQDFEGSSEKLFF. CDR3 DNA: TGCGCCAGCAGCCAAGATTTTGAGGGCAGTTCCGAAAAACTGTTTTTT.